These 19 T cell receptor beta chains were sequenced from one sample in a study of CD8+CD57+ T cells in acquired aplastic anemia. For CDR3 and TCR beta VDJ profiling, genomic DNA was the template used. A single record per CDR3 protein comes from TCRdb applying MiXCR to the reads. The repertoire holds hundreds of thousands of distinct CDR3 sequences, with 45% to 65% as singletons. Sequenced: sorted CD4+, CD8+, or CD8+CD57+ T cells (not recorded which) from PBMCs. These receptors all come from a human donor with severe aplastic anemia or a healthy control (not recorded which).

The chain joins TRBV20-1 to TRBJ2-7, with 10 nucleotides matching TRBD2. The CDR3 loop spans 19 amino acids. The J segment lost 2 bases and the V segment lost 2 bases, leaving 18 bases of the junction unmatched. From germline, CDR1 is DFQATT and CDR2 SNEGSKA (reference sequence). DNA of the CDR3: TGCAGTGCTAGAATTTTAAGCGGGGGGGCGGGGGAGCTCCCCTACGAGCAGTACTTC. The encoded protein is CSARILSGGAGELPYEQYF.

The genes are TRBV15 and TRBJ2-3; D gene unclear. The germline CDR1 and CDR2 sequences are LNHNV and YYDKDF (reference sequence). The length of the CDR3 is 13 residues. V lost 2 bases, J lost 1 base, and 4 bases lay in between. The DNA for the CDR3 is TGTGCCACCAGCAGAAGACGCACAGATACGCAGTATTTT. Translated: CATSRRRTDTQYF. Filled out from reference TRBV15 and TRBJ2-3, the complete variable domain reads DAMVIQNPRYQVTQFGKPVTLSCSQTLNHNVMYWYQQKSSQAPKLLFHYYDKDFNNEADTPDNFQSRRPNTSFCFLDIRSPGLGDTAMYLCATSRRRTDTQYFGPGTRLTVL.

This clonotype has at least ten counts. The chain employs TRBV7-9 and TRBJ1-1, with 7 positions matching TRBD1. There are 15 residues in the CDR3. CDR1 and CDR2 (germline): SEHNR, FQNEAQ (reference sequence). The J segment lost 6 bases and the V segment lost 4 bases, leaving 11 bases of the junction unmatched. CDR3 nucleotide sequence: TGTGCCAGCAGCTACGGAACGACAGGGTTCGCTGAAGCTTTCTTT. Its protein product is CASSYGTTGFAEAFF.

The chain combines TRBV19 with TRBJ1-6, with D perhaps matching TRBD1 (5 bases). Per the germline V gene, CDR1 is LNHDA and CDR2 is SQIVND (reference sequence). V lost 3 bases, J lost 5 bases, and 17 bases lay in between. The CDR3 has 17 amino acids. The CDR3 DNA reads as TGTGCCAGTAGTATTGGGTTCAGAGGGACCGATAATTCACCCCTCCACTTT. As protein: CASSIGFRGTDNSPLHF.

This clonotype was seen a few times. V gene TRBV15 combines with J gene TRBJ2-1, with TRBD2 as a possible D gene (6 bases). The CDR3 extends over 13 amino acids. The V end lost 1 base, the J end lost 8 bases, and 9 bases lay between the germline ends. CDR1 and CDR2 (germline): LNHNV, YYDKDF (reference sequence). This CDR3 is CATSRGGEDEQFF. As DNA, the CDR3 is TGTGCCACCAGCAGAGGAGGGGAGGATGAGCAGTTCTTC. Filled out from reference TRBV15 and TRBJ2-1, the complete variable domain reads DAMVIQNPRYQVTQFGKPVTLSCSQTLNHNVMYWYQQKSSQAPKLLFHYYDKDFNNEADTPDNFQSRRPNTSFCFLDIRSPGLGDTAMYLCATSRGGEDEQFFGPGTRLTVL.

This clonotype showed up just a few times. The rearrangement uses TRBV10-3 and TRBJ2-5, with D possibly TRBD2 on 5 matching bases. Germline V gene sequence: CDR1 ENHRY, CDR2 SYGVKD. The CDR3 consists of 13 residues. Trimming took off 6 bases at V and 7 bases at J, with 15 bases between the two ends. The CDR3 nucleotides are TGTGCCATCAGGGACGGCCCGGAGGTGACCCAGTACTTC. Residues: CAIRDGPEVTQYF.

V is TRBV25-1 and J is TRBJ1-2; 8 bases line up with TRBD1. V dropped 4 bases and J dropped 6; count of bases not matched to a gene: 4. From germline, CDR1 is MGHDK and CDR2 SYGVNS. The CDR3 has 13 residues. The CDR3 reads CASSVGQVDGYTF. CDR3 DNA: TGTGCCAGCAGTGTGGGACAGGTTGATGGCTACACCTTC.

This clonotype was observed many times. The V call is TRBV7-9, the J call TRBJ1-4, with D uncertain. Per germline, CDR1 SEHNR and CDR2 FQNEAQ (reference sequence). CDR3 length: 13 residues. The V end was cut by 3 bases, the J end by 4 bases, with 6 bases between. The DNA of the CDR3 is TGTGCCAGCAGCTTTTACAGTAATGAAAAACTGTTTTTT. Translated, it gives CASSFYSNEKLFF.

The chain has TRBV9 and TRBJ2-1; 12 nucleotides align to TRBD2. CDR1 SGDLS and CDR2 YYNGEE come from the germline V gene. The J segment lost 9 bases and the V segment lost 7 bases, leaving 8 bases of the junction unmatched. The CDR3 runs 14 residues. Written as DNA, the CDR3 is TGTGCCAGCCAAGGGCTAGCGGGAGGGGGTGAGCAGTTCTTC. Translation gives CASQGLAGGGEQFF.

This clonotype has only one observation. A junction boundary mismatches the germline segment, possibly from a read error. J is TRBJ2-5 and V is TRBV7-2; D perhaps matches TRBD1 (6 bases). Germline V gives CDR1 SGHTA, CDR2 FQGNSA. The CDR3 runs to 15 residues. CDR3 protein: CASSLRQGFGETQHF. The CDR3 DNA sequence: TGTGCCAGCAGCTTACGGCAGGGGTTTGGCGAGACCCAGCACTTC.

In this sample, this clonotype turned up a few times. The V and J genes are TRBV7-9 and TRBJ1-6; D gene uncertain. V was trimmed by 6 bases and J by 9 bases, leaving 15 bases between them. Germline CDR1 SEHNR, CDR2 FQNEAQ (reference sequence). The CDR3 extends over 14 amino acids. The CDR3 sequence: CASRTTLPGSPLHF. In DNA form, the CDR3 reads TGTGCCAGCAGGACGACCCTACCCGGTTCACCCCTCCACTTT.

J is TRBJ2-7 and V is TRBV2; D is uncertain. Germline CDR1 SNHLY, CDR2 FYNNEI. The CDR3 runs 12 residues. V dropped 7 bases and J dropped 5 bases, with 12 bases sitting between them. CDR3 coding DNA: TGTGCCAGCATTCTTTTCGGGCACGAGCAGTACTTC. Its protein is CASILFGHEQYF.

The gene calls are TRBV19 and TRBJ2-5, with D possibly matching TRBD1 (5 bases). There are 13 residues in the CDR3. Germline lookup yields CDR1 LNHDA and CDR2 SQIVND (reference sequence). V lost 4 bases, J lost 1 base, and 7 bases lay in between. This CDR3 is CASSKQVQETQYF. The CDR3 bases are TGTGCCAGTAGTAAACAGGTCCAAGAGACCCAGTACTTC.

This clonotype was seen repeatedly, ten times or more. The germline gene is not matched at one end of the junction; a read error may be the cause. J is TRBJ2-7 and V is TRBV19; TRBD1 might be the D (5 bases). The length of the CDR3 is 11 residues. Germline V CDR1 and CDR2: LNHDA, SQIVND (reference sequence). The CDR3, as DNA: TGTGCCAGTAGCATCGGACACAAAGCCGTCTTC. This sequence encodes CASSIGHKAVF.

This chain uses TRBV6-6 with TRBJ1-1; possibly TRBD1 for D (5 bases). The CDR3 consists of 15 residues. V lost 0 bases and J lost 1, with 9 bases in between. The germline CDR1 and CDR2 sequences are MNHNY and SVGAGI (reference sequence). CDR3: CASSYSRGPNTEAFF. The CDR3 nucleotides are TGTGCCAGCAGTTACTCCCGGGGACCGAACACTGAAGCTTTCTTT.

Concerning this clonotype itself: At one boundary the junction diverges from the germline segment, which might be a read error. V and J are TRBV12-5 and TRBJ2-7; D gene unclear. This CDR3 is built from 12 residues. Germline V gene data show CDR1 as LGHNT and CDR2 as FRNRAP. CDR3 sequence (DNA): TGTGCTAGTGGCTTGGCCCTCTACGAGCAGTACTTC. The encoded protein is CASGLALYEQYF.

Note on this clonotype: One end of the junction does not line up with germline, which may come from a read error. The rearrangement links TRBV2 to TRBJ1-3, with D perhaps matching TRBD1 (6 bases). The germline gives CDR1 SNHLY, CDR2 FYNNEI. This CDR3 contains 10 residues. CDR3 protein: CASSGQVVAF. The CDR3 nucleotides are TGTGCCAGCAGTGGACAGGTGGTTGCGTTT.

This clonotype appeared many times. The DNA of the CDR3 is TGTGCCTGGAGGAGGGAGGGTCAGGGCCACGAGCAGTACTTC. This codes for CAWRREGQGHEQYF. The gene calls are TRBV30 and TRBJ2-7; 7 bases match TRBD2. Germline lookup yields CDR1 GTSNPN and CDR2 SVGIG (reference sequence). After removal of 3 bases from V and 5 bases from J, the junction contained 10 bases not matched to a gene. CDR3 length equals 14 residues. Supplemented by reference TRBV30 and TRBJ2-7, the full variable domain reads SQTIHQWPATLVQPVGSPLSLECTVEGTSNPNLYWYRQAAGRGLQLLFYSVGIGQISSEVPQNLSASRPQDRQFILSSKKLLLSDSGFYLCAWRREGQGHEQYFGPGTRLTVT.

The rearrangement links TRBV7-9 to TRBJ1-2; D uncertain. CDR1 and CDR2 (germline): SEHNR, FQNEAQ (reference sequence). The germline V and J ends were trimmed by 8 bases and 2 bases, with 9 bases remaining between them. The CDR3 is 12 amino acids. CDR3 DNA: TGTGCCAGCGACCAAGACAACTATGGCTACACCTTC. This translates into CASDQDNYGYTF. Looking up the rest from reference TRBV7-9 and TRBJ1-2 gives the full variable domain: DTGVSQNPRHKITKRGQNVTFRCDPISEHNRLYWYRQTLGQGPEFLTYFQNEAQLEKSRLLSDRFSAERPKGSFSTLEIQRTEQGDSAMYLCASDQDNYGYTFGSGTRLTVV.